This is a list of T cell receptor beta chains from one sample in a study of shared clonotypes between healthy human individuals. The data were produced by immunoSEQ multiplex PCR, yet TCRdb's version contains in-frame clones alone and is incomplete. This table has approximately 2.4 million clones, roughly 95% appearing once. Material for sequencing was naive CD4+ T cells sorted from blood. These receptor sequences come from a man younger than 30 in good health. Both conserved end residues are part of each CDR3. A D gene is named only where the DNA matches it firmly. Clone sizes are given selectively: once, few, many, or a class where the clone is expanded.

>.|TRBV28|once|TRBJ2-7
CASSLPVLEYEQYF
TGTGCCAGCAGTTTACCAGTTCTGGAGTACGAGCAGTACTTC
>.|TRBV10-3|.|TRBJ1-6
CAITIDSNSPLHF
TGTGCCATCACTATTGACAGTAATTCACCCCTCCACTTT
>TRBD1|TRBV27|once|TRBJ1-2
CASSFVRGLANYGYTF
TGTGCCAGCAGTTTTGTCAGGGGGCTCGCTAACTATGGCTACACCTTC
>TRBD2|TRBV4-3|.|TRBJ2-1
CASSQDTAGWYNEQFF
TGCGCCAGCAGCCAAGATACAGCGGGATGGTACAATGAGCAGTTCTTC
>.|TRBV28|.|TRBJ2-5
CASSLGQGKTQYF
TGTGCCAGCAGTTTAGGTCAGGGAAAGACCCAGTACTTC
>TRBD1|TRBV27|.|TRBJ2-7
CASSFNPGGSGEQYF
TGTGCCAGCAGCTTCAACCCAGGGGGCTCGGGAGAGCAGTACTTC
>TRBD1|TRBV10-3|.|TRBJ1-2
CAIKPQGAGGYTF
TGTGCCATCAAACCACAGGGGGCGGGAGGCTACACCTTC
>.|TRBV7-9|.|TRBJ2-7
CASSLGPDYEQYF
TGTGCCAGCAGCCTGGGACCTGACTACGAGCAGTACTTC
>.|TRBV15|once|TRBJ1-1
CATSREVMNTEAFF
TGTGCCACCAGCAGGGAAGTTATGAACACTGAAGCTTTCTTT
>.|TRBV6-1|.|TRBJ1-5
CASSELDHQPQHF
TGTGCCAGCAGTGAATTGGATCATCAGCCCCAGCATTTT
>.|TRBV20-1|.|TRBJ2-7
CSAKDSPEQYF
TGCAGTGCTAAGGACTCCCCCGAGCAGTACTTC
>.|TRBV6-1|.|TRBJ1-2
CASSEDQGNYGYTF
TGTGCCAGCAGTGAAGACCAGGGAAACTATGGCTACACCTTC
>TRBD1|TRBV6-1|.|TRBJ1-2
CASSQQGLSGYTF
TGTGCCAGCAGTCAACAGGGGCTTAGTGGCTACACCTTC